This TCR beta chain was obtained from a study of cytomegalovirus exposure and HLA in healthy donors. Researchers ran the PCR with 60 Vbeta and 13 Jbeta primers. TCRdb keeps only in-frame clones here, not all; method: immunoSEQ multiplex PCR. The table lists fewer than 130,000 clones, 70% of them singletons. Germline V gene sequence: CDR1 SEHNR, CDR2 FQNEAQ (reference sequence). Trimming left V 4 bases short and J 7 bases short, with 11 bases between. CDR3 length equals 13 residues. Specimen: PBMCs. The sequence derives from a man in his forties in good health and CMV-seropositive. V usage is TRBV7-9 and J usage is TRBJ1-5; a possible D gene is TRBD1 (5 bases). DNA of the CDR3: TGTGCCAGCAGCTGGGGGGGAGGCCAGCCCCAGCATTTT. As protein: CASSWGGGQPQHF.